This is a list of T cell receptor beta chains from one sample in a study of OX40 agonist ivuxolimab in advanced cancers. Sequencing used immunoSEQ multiplex PCR; TCRdb keeps in-frame clones, though not all of them. The repertoire includes around 80,000 clones, about 87% of them detected once, and around 0.56% sits in the top ten. This sample comprised CD4+ or CD8+ T cells sorted from blood, obtained in a trial of the OX40 agonist ivuxolimab. The receptor set was obtained from an adult with an advanced solid tumor such as melanoma, head and neck, liver or kidney cancer. The CDR3 runs from the conserved cysteine through the conserved F or W. Fields, in order: clone size, D gene, J gene, V gene, CDR3 protein, CDR3 DNA. A D gene is named only where the DNA matches it firmly. Clone size appears in some rows only: once, few, many, or a class for an expanded clone.

size: -
D: -
J: TRBJ1-1
V: TRBV28
CDR3: CASSLRVNTEAFF
DNA: TGTGCCAGCAGTTTACGGGTGAACACTGAAGCTTTCTTT

size: -
D: TRBD1
J: TRBJ1-5
V: TRBV4-1
CDR3: CASRQGTGRGSNQPQHF
DNA: TGCGCCAGCAGGCAAGGGACAGGGAGAGGCAGCAATCAGCCCCAGCATTTT

size: -
D: -
J: TRBJ2-3
V: TRBV4-3
CDR3: CASSQVRLADTQYF
DNA: TGCGCCAGCAGCCAAGTACGACTAGCAGATACGCAGTATTTT

size: -
D: -
J: TRBJ2-2
V: TRBV6-1
CDR3: CASSLGGLSSGELFF
DNA: TGTGCCAGCAGCCTTGGGGGGTTGTCCTCCGGGGAGCTGTTTTTT

size: -
D: -
J: TRBJ2-7
V: TRBV29-1
CDR3: CSYRWGYEQYF
DNA: TGCAGTTATCGGTGGGGCTACGAGCAGTACTTC

size: -
D: -
J: TRBJ1-5
V: TRBV28
CDR3: CASSSTSGVSQPQHF
DNA: TGTGCCAGCAGTTCTACCTCGGGGGTGAGTCAGCCCCAGCATTTT

size: -
D: TRBD1
J: TRBJ1-2
V: TRBV4-3
CDR3: CASSLGQGFVNGYTF
DNA: TGCGCCAGCAGCCTGGGACAGGGGTTTGTAAATGGCTACACCTTC

size: -
D: -
J: TRBJ2-2
V: TRBV27
CDR3: CASSLVGTGELFF
DNA: TGTGCCAGCAGTTTGGTGGGAACCGGGGAGCTGTTTTTT

size: -
D: -
J: TRBJ1-1
V: TRBV6-5
CDR3: CASSAPGWGVGEAFF
DNA: TGTGCCAGCAGCGCACCCGGTTGGGGCGTAGGTGAAGCTTTCTTT

size: -
D: -
J: TRBJ2-5
V: TRBV10-3
CDR3: CAISEVQQETQYF
DNA: TGTGCCATCAGTGAAGTACAGCAAGAGACCCAGTACTTC

size: -
D: -
J: TRBJ2-1
V: TRBV5-8
CDR3: CASSLVAPQRNEQFF
DNA: TGTGCCAGCAGCTTGGTAGCCCCACAGCGCAATGAGCAGTTCTTC

size: once
D: -
J: TRBJ1-1
V: TRBV29-1
CDR3: CSVGRTEREAFF
DNA: TGCAGCGTAGGACGGACAGAACGTGAAGCTTTCTTT

size: -
D: TRBD1
J: TRBJ2-2
V: TRBV5-1
CDR3: CASSWIDRGIGELFF
DNA: TGCGCCAGCAGCTGGATAGACAGGGGAATAGGGGAGCTGTTTTTT

size: -
D: TRBD2
J: TRBJ2-3
V: TRBV11-2
CDR3: CASSFGGGTDTQYF
DNA: TGTGCCAGCAGCTTTGGGGGGGGGACAGATACGCAGTATTTT

size: -
D: TRBD1
J: TRBJ2-3
V: TRBV11-2
CDR3: CASSPGQGRSTDTQYF
DNA: TGTGCCAGCAGCCCAGGACAGGGTAGAAGCACAGATACGCAGTATTTT

size: -
D: -
J: TRBJ1-4
V: TRBV15
CDR3: CATSPAKPGAPNEKLFF
DNA: TGTGCCACCAGCCCCGCGAAGCCGGGTGCACCTAATGAAAAACTGTTTTTT

size: once
D: TRBD1
J: TRBJ1-4
V: TRBV18
CDR3: CASSRDRVEKLFF
DNA: TGTGCCAGCTCACGGGACAGGGTTGAAAAACTGTTTTTT

size: -
D: -
J: TRBJ1-2
V: TRBV5-4
CDR3: CASSPGLQYGYTF
DNA: TGTGCCAGCAGCCCGGGACTCCAGTATGGCTACACCTTC

size: -
D: TRBD1
J: TRBJ1-2
V: TRBV6-5
CDR3: CASSRTGDDGGYTF
DNA: TGTGCCAGCAGTCGTACAGGGGACGACGGGGGCTACACCTTC

size: -
D: -
J: TRBJ2-5
V: TRBV19
CDR3: CASSRGRPETQYF
DNA: TGTGCCAGTAGCCGGGGACGGCCAGAGACCCAGTACTTC

size: medium-sized
D: -
J: TRBJ2-7
V: TRBV7-9
CDR3: CASSLGRGGKSSYEQYF
DNA: TGTGCCAGCAGCTTAGGACGGGGCGGGAAGAGCTCCTACGAGCAGTACTTC

size: -
D: TRBD1
J: TRBJ1-1
V: TRBV6-4
CDR3: CASSDSSRGHGEAFF
DNA: TGTGCCAGCAGTGACTCATCGAGGGGGCACGGAGAAGCTTTCTTT

size: -
D: -
J: TRBJ2-7
V: TRBV7-8
CDR3: CASSLGTYEQYF
DNA: TGTGCCAGCAGCTTAGGTACCTACGAGCAGTACTTC

size: -
D: -
J: TRBJ2-1
V: TRBV11-2
CDR3: CASSPRGSAGYNEQFF
DNA: TGTGCCAGCAGCCCCCGGGGGTCCGCCGGGTACAATGAGCAGTTCTTC

size: -
D: -
J: TRBJ2-3
V: TRBV4-1
CDR3: CASSQMLAVTDTQYF
DNA: TGCGCCAGCAGCCAAATGCTAGCAGTCACAGATACGCAGTATTTT

size: -
D: TRBD1
J: TRBJ2-2
V: TRBV5-1
CDR3: CASSLATGGTGELFF
DNA: TGCGCCAGCAGCTTGGCCACAGGGGGGACCGGGGAGCTGTTTTTT

size: -
D: TRBD1
J: TRBJ1-4
V: TRBV27
CDR3: CASSYVRDRGEKLFF
DNA: TGTGCCAGCAGTTATGTCCGGGACAGGGGAGAAAAACTGTTTTTT

size: -
D: -
J: TRBJ2-1
V: TRBV2
CDR3: CASSDLGFGEQFF
DNA: TGTGCCAGCAGTGATTTGGGCTTCGGGGAGCAGTTCTTC

size: -
D: -
J: TRBJ1-2
V: TRBV6-5
CDR3: CASSRTVNYGYTF
DNA: TGTGCCAGCAGCAGGACAGTGAACTATGGCTACACCTTC

size: -
D: -
J: TRBJ2-6
V: TRBV30
CDR3: CAWSTGTSGANVLTF
DNA: TGTGCCTGGAGTACAGGTACCTCTGGGGCCAACGTCCTGACTTTC

size: -
D: -
J: TRBJ1-2
V: TRBV25-1
CDR3: CASSESYTGYRGYGYTF
DNA: TGTGCCAGCAGTGAATCATATACAGGGTATCGTGGATATGGCTACACCTTC

size: -
D: TRBD1
J: TRBJ1-5
V: TRBV6-5
CDR3: CASSFGQGRQPQHF
DNA: TGTGCCAGCAGTTTTGGACAGGGACGGCAGCCCCAGCATTTT

size: -
D: -
J: TRBJ1-1
V: TRBV7-8
CDR3: CASRLGVNTEAFF
DNA: TGTGCCAGCAGATTGGGCGTGAACACTGAAGCTTTCTTT

size: once
D: -
J: TRBJ2-1
V: TRBV18
CDR3: CASSRGTPASYNEQFF
DNA: TGTGCCAGCTCACGGGGGACGCCTGCCTCCTACAATGAGCAGTTCTTC

size: -
D: TRBD2
J: TRBJ2-1
V: TRBV5-5
CDR3: CASSPGTTNEQFF
DNA: TGTGCCAGCAGCCCCGGGACTACCAATGAGCAGTTCTTC

size: few
D: -
J: TRBJ1-3
V: TRBV6-5
CDR3: CASRSLGSGNTIYF
DNA: TGTGCCAGCAGGTCCTTAGGCTCTGGAAACACCATATATTTT

size: -
D: -
J: TRBJ1-2
V: TRBV6-6
CDR3: CASSYDPRQAGSYTF
DNA: TGTGCCAGCAGTTATGACCCCAGACAGGCGGGGAGCTACACCTTC

size: -
D: -
J: TRBJ1-1
V: TRBV7-8
CDR3: CASSPGQNTEAFF
DNA: TGTGCCAGCAGCCCGGGGCAGAACACTGAAGCTTTCTTT

size: -
D: -
J: TRBJ1-5
V: TRBV9
CDR3: CASSVDLDSNQPQHF
DNA: TGTGCCAGCAGCGTAGATCTGGATAGCAATCAGCCCCAGCATTTT

size: once
D: TRBD2
J: TRBJ2-5
V: TRBV5-4
CDR3: CASSLRLAGRTGETQYF
DNA: TGTGCCAGCAGCTTGAGACTAGCGGGACGGACAGGAGAGACCCAGTACTTC

size: -
D: TRBD1
J: TRBJ2-7
V: TRBV4-2
CDR3: CASSQEDRRQGAYEQYF
DNA: TGTGCCAGCAGCCAGGAAGATCGACGGCAGGGGGCCTACGAGCAGTACTTC

size: -
D: TRBD1
J: TRBJ1-1
V: TRBV6-1
CDR3: CASSRQGAWLVAFF
DNA: TGTGCCAGCAGTAGACAGGGGGCATGGCTGGTCGCTTTCTTT

size: -
D: -
J: TRBJ1-4
V: TRBV11-2
CDR3: CASSRVGTREEKLFF
DNA: TGTGCCAGCAGCCGAGTGGGGACCAGGGAAGAAAAACTGTTTTTT

size: -
D: -
J: TRBJ2-2
V: TRBV7-2
CDR3: CASSQSQGSGRELFF
DNA: TGTGCCAGCAGCCAGTCCCAGGGGTCGGGAAGGGAGCTGTTTTTT

size: -
D: TRBD1
J: TRBJ1-6
V: TRBV9
CDR3: CASSARGQGANSPLHF
DNA: TGTGCCAGCAGCGCCCGCGGACAGGGGGCTAATTCACCCCTCCACTTT

size: -
D: -
J: TRBJ2-7
V: TRBV6-5
CDR3: CASSYYTDGEQYF
DNA: TGTGCCAGCAGTTACTACACAGACGGAGAGCAGTACTTC

size: -
D: TRBD2
J: TRBJ2-7
V: TRBV4-1
CDR3: CASSQALAGSYEQYF
DNA: TGCGCCAGCAGCCAAGCTCTAGCGGGTAGCTACGAGCAGTACTTC

size: -
D: -
J: TRBJ1-1
V: TRBV5-1
CDR3: CASSPTTGNTEAFF
DNA: TGCGCCAGCAGCCCTACTACAGGGAACACTGAAGCTTTCTTT

size: -
D: -
J: TRBJ1-2
V: TRBV19
CDR3: CASSIDRGNYGYTF
DNA: TGTGCCAGTAGTATAGACAGGGGTAACTATGGCTACACCTTC

size: -
D: -
J: TRBJ1-6
V: TRBV2
CDR3: CASNTGERKNSPLHF
DNA: TGTGCCAGCAATACTGGCGAACGGAAAAATTCACCCCTCCACTTT

size: -
D: TRBD2
J: TRBJ2-1
V: TRBV15
CDR3: CATSRDLGLAGDIGDEQFF
DNA: TGTGCCACCAGCAGAGATCTGGGACTAGCGGGAGACATAGGCGATGAGCAGTTCTTC

size: -
D: TRBD1
J: TRBJ1-4
V: TRBV5-8
CDR3: CASSRDRNEKLFF
DNA: TGTGCCAGCTCCCGGGACAGGAATGAAAAACTGTTTTTT

size: -
D: TRBD2
J: TRBJ2-1
V: TRBV10-1
CDR3: CASSERTSWSEQFF
DNA: TGCGCCAGCAGTGAGCGGACTAGTTGGAGTGAGCAGTTCTTC

size: -
D: -
J: TRBJ1-1
V: TRBV27
CDR3: CASSGVRNTEAFF
DNA: TGTGCCAGCAGTGGGGTGAGGAACACTGAAGCTTTCTTT

size: -
D: -
J: TRBJ1-2
V: TRBV5-6
CDR3: CASSNTGGYTF
DNA: TGTGCCAGCAGCAATACGGGGGGCTACACCTTC

size: once
D: -
J: TRBJ1-1
V: TRBV6-1
CDR3: CASRRVLGTEAFF
DNA: TGTGCCAGCAGAAGGGTCTTGGGGACTGAAGCTTTCTTT

size: -
D: -
J: TRBJ2-1
V: TRBV30
CDR3: CAWSGGDSAYNEQFF
DNA: TGTGCCTGGAGTGGCGGGGACAGTGCCTACAATGAGCAGTTCTTC

size: -
D: TRBD1
J: TRBJ1-4
V: TRBV10-2
CDR3: CASWDRGKEKLFF
DNA: TGCGCCAGCTGGGACAGGGGTAAAGAAAAACTGTTTTTT

size: once
D: -
J: TRBJ2-7
V: TRBV19
CDR3: CASKGGLEAYEQYF
DNA: TGTGCCAGTAAGGGGGGTCTCGAAGCCTACGAGCAGTACTTC

size: -
D: -
J: TRBJ2-7
V: TRBV6-6
CDR3: CASRTRAPGEQYF
DNA: TGTGCCAGCAGAACTAGGGCCCCGGGGGAGCAGTACTTC